This T cell receptor beta chain is from a study of blood T cell repertoires in COVID-19. The overall study: Both acute and convalescent COVID-19 samples were obtained from the United States, Italy and Spain. Sources were T cells, B-cell-depleted T cells, or PBMCs; the material itself was cDNA or gDNA.

Original handling: Estimates of nucleated cell counts were drawn from the amplification of reference gene primers. Sequenced by immunoSEQ multiplex PCR; TCRdb stores in-frame clones only, minus some. That table furnishes V, J and clone size, whereas the DNA furnished D and trimming. Among around 270,000 clones listed, roughly 91% were seen once. The origin of this receptor is a man in his forties with acute or convalescent COVID-19. Sequencing used peripheral blood.

The DNA for the CDR3 is TGTGCCAGTGGAACCGGACAGTACACTGAAGCTTTCTTT. Residues: CASGTGQYTEAFF. V is TRBV19 and J is TRBJ1-1; a possible D gene is TRBD1 (6 bases). This CDR3 comprises 13 residues. Trimming took off 8 bases at V and 3 bases at J, with 13 bases between the two ends. Per the germline V gene, CDR1 is LNHDA and CDR2 is SQIVND (reference sequence).